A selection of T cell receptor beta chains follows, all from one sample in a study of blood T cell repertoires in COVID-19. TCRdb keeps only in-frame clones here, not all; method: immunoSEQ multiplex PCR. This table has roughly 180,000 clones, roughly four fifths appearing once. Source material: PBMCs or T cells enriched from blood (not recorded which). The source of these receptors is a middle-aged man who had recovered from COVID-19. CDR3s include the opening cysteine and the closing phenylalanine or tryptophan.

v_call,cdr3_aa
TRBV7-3,CASSETGPGETQYF
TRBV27,CASSSAGTGISGANVLTF
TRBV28,CASSRGRGKQPQHF
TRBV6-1,CASSEAGPKNIQYF
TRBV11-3,CASSLSGNEQFF
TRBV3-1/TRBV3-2,CASSQDLYQGGYTF
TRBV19,CASTPTSPGGTDTQYF
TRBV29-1,CSVEVRTGTEAFF
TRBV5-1,CASSLDGGRNQPQHF
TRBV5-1,CASSLLRGQGEQYF
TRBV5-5,CASSVQRSYTF
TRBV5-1,CASSLSGEIEKLFF
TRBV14,CASSQNPGQGVVKTQYF
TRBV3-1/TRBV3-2,CASSLRHPYSNQPQHF
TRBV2,CASRELGRGQGAEEQYF
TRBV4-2,CASSQEVGGSGELFF
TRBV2,CASSVQTGGHSGANVLTF
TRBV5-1,CASRMQGADYEQYF
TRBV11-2,CASSPSGILSGYTF
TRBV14,CASSQVRPGGSYEQYF
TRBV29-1,CSATGRSGNTIYF
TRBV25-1,CATGTGTGELFF
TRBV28,CASSNANNEKLFF
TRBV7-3,CASSFGLAGDLTDTQYF
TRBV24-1,CATSDLVQGTYEQYF
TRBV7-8,CASSPPGTSGEQYF
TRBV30,CAWSVQGASPLHF
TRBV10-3,CAIMGSGELFF